This TCR beta chain was captured in a study of CD8 T cells in Susac syndrome. In blood CD8+ and CD4+ T cells, TCR beta underwent sequencing. All included Susac syndrome patients satisfied recently defined diagnostic criteria for definite or probable disease. Roughly 0.45 to 1 ug RNA was reverse transcribed with random hexamers. Across 54 Vbeta and 13 Jbeta, TCR beta CDR3 was amplified with immunoSEQ multiplex PCR. TCRdb re-analysed the immunoSEQ multiplex PCR reads in MiXCR, keeping a single row per CDR3 protein. This sample has 150,000 to 160,000 distinct CDR3 sequences, with 85% to 95% found just once. The germline V gene has CDR1 SQVTM and CDR2 ANQGSEA. The J segment lost 5 bases and the V segment lost 7 bases, leaving 10 bases of the junction unmatched. The CDR3 spans 13 residues.

The chain uses TRBV29-1 and TRBJ2-5; 7 bases map to TRBD2. This TCR derives from a human donor with Susac syndrome. The sequenced sample was CD4+ T cells from PBMCs. The CDR3 DNA is TGCAGCGCATGGACTAGTGGCCGGGAGACCCAGTACTTC. This codes for CSAWTSGRETQYF. Variable domain in full (rest from reference TRBV29-1 and TRBJ2-5): SAVISQKPSRDICQRGTSLTIQCQVDSQVTMMFWYRQQPGQSLTLIATANQGSEATYESGFVIDKFPISRPNLTFSTLTVSNMSPEDSSIYLCSAWTSGRETQYFGPGTRLLVL.